This entry lists 24 T cell receptor beta chains sequenced from one sample in a study of blood T cell repertoires in COVID-19. Assay: immunoSEQ multiplex PCR; the TCRdb copy retains only in-frame clones and omits some. The sample holds tens of thousands of clones, over 75% seen once. Source material: peripheral blood. These receptors all stem from a human donor in a cohort sampled during active COVID-19.

This chain links TRBV11-2 with TRBJ2-1; tentative D call: TRBD2 (5 bases). The germline V gene has CDR1 SGHAT and CDR2 FQNNGV. The CDR3 covers 18 residues. V was pared by 5 bases and J by 0 bases, with 20 bases between. In DNA, the CDR3 is TGTGCCAGCAGCATCGGCGGGCTAGCCCTTTCCTCCTACAATGAGCAGTTCTTC. Amino acids: CASSIGGLALSSYNEQFF.

The V gene is TRBV19, the J gene TRBJ1-2; unclear D gene. From germline, CDR1 is LNHDA and CDR2 SQIVND (reference sequence). V lost 5 bases to trimming and J lost 1 base, with 5 bases between them. The CDR3 consists of 12 residues. This chain's CDR3 is CASSYGNYGYTF. DNA for the CDR3: TGTGCCAGTAGTTACGGTAACTATGGCTACACCTTC.

This clone was recorded only once. V gene TRBV11-2 combines with J gene TRBJ2-7; D possibly corresponds to TRBD2 (5 bases). CDR1 and CDR2 (germline): SGHAT, FQNNGV. Trimming took 5 bases from V and 0 from J, leaving 8 bases between them. The CDR3 contains 13 residues. The CDR3 loop is CASSPGVSYEQYF. CDR3 in DNA: TGTGCCAGCAGCCCCGGGGTCTCCTACGAGCAGTACTTC.

The V call is TRBV7-2, the J call TRBJ1-3; D is undetermined. V lost 1 base and J 2 bases, leaving 6 bases between the germline ends. The CDR3 is made up of 14 amino acids. The germline V gene encodes CDR1 SGHTA and CDR2 FQGNSA. CDR3 amino acids: CASSLGGTGNTIYF. The CDR3 DNA reads TGTGCCAGCAGCTTAGGAGGAACTGGAAACACCATATATTTT.

This rearrangement joins TRBV24-1 to TRBJ1-2, with 8 nucleotides matching TRBD1. The CDR3 is 14 residues long. The junction had 11 bases not matched to a gene; V was cut back by 8 bases and J by 7 bases. The germline V gene encodes CDR1 KGHDR and CDR2 SFDVKD. As DNA, the CDR3 is TGTGCCACCAAAGCGGCGGACAGGGTGTCTGGCTACACCTTC. Translation: CATKAADRVSGYTF.

This chain uses TRBV6-5 with TRBJ2-7, with a weak D call TRBD2 (6 bases). Trimming took off 0 bases at V and 2 bases at J, with 14 bases between the two ends. Looked up from germline, CDR1 is MNHEY and CDR2 is SVGAGI. The CDR3 has 16 residues. The CDR3 DNA reads as TGTGCCAGCAGTTACTCGATGGGGGGTGGGACCTACGAGCAGTACTTC. Protein product: CASSYSMGGGTYEQYF.

The rearrangement uses TRBV5-1 and TRBJ1-2; 8 bases map to TRBD1. CDR1 and CDR2 (germline): SGHRS, YFSETQ. The ends lost 3 bases at V and 7 bases at J; junction bases unmatched: 8. This CDR3 has 14 amino acids. The DNA of the CDR3 is TGCGCCAGCAGCTCCGGGACAGGATACTCTGGCTACACCTTC. It is translated as CASSSGTGYSGYTF.

The chain employs TRBV7-2 and TRBJ2-7; 8 positions agree with TRBD2. Germline V gene data show CDR1 as SGHTA and CDR2 as FQGNSA. The J segment lost 7 bases and the V segment lost 3 bases, leaving 8 bases of the junction unmatched. This CDR3 spans 14 amino acids. Here the CDR3 reads CASSLSGGPDEQYF. Here the CDR3 DNA reads TGTGCCAGCAGCTTGTCGGGGGGGCCGGATGAGCAGTACTTC.

V and J are TRBV20-1 and TRBJ2-5; tentatively, D is TRBD2 (5 bases). CDR1 and CDR2 (germline): DFQATT, SNEGSKA (reference sequence). V was pared by 3 bases and J by 3 bases, with 23 bases between. This CDR3 spans 17 amino acids. The CDR3 nucleotides are TGCAGTGCTAGTAGCGCGGGCGGACGGTCGGGGAAAGAGACCCAGTACTTC. It translates to CSASSAGGRSGKETQYF.

The V gene is TRBV7-6, the J gene TRBJ1-6, with a tentative D call TRBD1 (5 bases). This CDR3 has 15 amino acids. Per germline, CDR1 SGHVS and CDR2 FNYEAQ. Trimming stripped 2 bases from V and 10 bases from J, with 15 bases between. The CDR3 nucleotides read TGTGCCAGCAGCTTAAGTCCAGGGTTCGGCTCACCCCTCCACTTT. Protein product: CASSLSPGFGSPLHF.

This chain uses TRBV7-9 with TRBJ1-6; TRBD1 matches 7 bases. The CDR3 totals 14 residues. V lost 5 bases, J lost 7 bases, and 5 bases stayed unmatched. CDR1 is SEHNR and CDR2 is FQNEAQ in the germline V gene (reference sequence). CDR3 coding DNA: TGTGCCAGCAGCCGACAGGGAGGAAATTCACCCCTCCACTTT. This gives the protein CASSRQGGNSPLHF.

The rearrangement links TRBV5-6 to TRBJ1-4; the match to TRBD1 covers 8 bases. V was pared by 4 bases and J by 4 bases, with 9 bases of the junction left unmatched. Germline CDR1 and CDR2: SGHDT and YYEEEE. The CDR3 is made up of 16 amino acids. CDR3 loop: CASSIGQGALNEKLFF. The CDR3, as DNA: TGTGCCAGCAGCATCGGACAGGGAGCCCTTAATGAAAAACTGTTTTTT.

This chain uses TRBV7-9 with TRBJ1-6; 7 bases are shared with TRBD1. This CDR3 contains 15 residues. Germline values: CDR1 SEHNR, CDR2 FQNEAQ (reference sequence). With V trimmed by 4 bases and J by 1 base, 1 base remained unmatched. CDR3 sequence: CASSSGGSYNSPLHF. The CDR3 region has the DNA TGTGCCAGCAGCTCAGGGGGGTCCTATAATTCACCCCTCCACTTT.

The chain links TRBV5-1 to TRBJ2-3; 10 positions match TRBD1. Losses at the gene ends were 4 bases for V and 3 bases for J; bases not matched to a gene: 8. Germline assignment: CDR1 SGHRS and CDR2 YFSETQ. CDR3 length equals 16 residues. The CDR3 DNA follows: TGCGCCAGCAGCCGAATTAGGGGACAGGGGACAGATACGCAGTATTTT. Its protein is CASSRIRGQGTDTQYF.

This clone was observed a single time. This chain joins TRBV7-3 and TRBJ2-1; D is perhaps TRBD2 (5 bases). This CDR3 has 12 amino acids. Trimming removed 5 bases at V and 9 bases at J, with 11 bases between. Germline values: CDR1 SGHTA, CDR2 FQGTGA. CDR3 bases: TGTGCCAGCAGCCCGGGGTCGGGTGAGCAGTTCTTC. Its protein product is CASSPGSGEQFF.

The J gene is TRBJ2-2, the V gene TRBV6-6, with a weak D call TRBD1 (5 bases). V lost 0 bases, J lost 4 bases, and 12 bases lay in between. The germline V gene encodes CDR1 MNHNY and CDR2 SVGAGI (reference sequence). This CDR3 spans 16 amino acids. The CDR3 DNA is TGTGCCAGCAGTTACTCAAGTGGACACCTCACCGGGGAGCTGTTTTTT. Its protein product is CASSYSSGHLTGELFF.

V usage is TRBV5-5 and J usage is TRBJ2-7; 9 bases are shared with TRBD1. V was pared by 2 bases and J by 3 bases, with 12 bases of the junction left unmatched. Germline assignment: CDR1 SGHKS and CDR2 YYEKEE (reference sequence). The CDR3 runs to 17 residues. CDR3 in amino acids: CASSFTGGAKIFYEQYF. In nucleotides, the CDR3 is TGTGCCAGCAGCTTCACAGGGGGCGCGAAAATCTTCTACGAGCAGTACTTC. Drawing the rest from reference TRBV5-5 and TRBJ2-7, the complete variable domain is DAGVTQSPTHLIKTRGQQVTLRCSPISGHKSVSWYQQVLGQGPQFIFQYYEKEERGRGNFPDRFSARQFPNYSSELNVNALLLGDSALYLCASSFTGGAKIFYEQYFGPGTRLTVT.

The chain combines TRBV10-2 with TRBJ1-4; 8 positions match TRBD1. From germline, CDR1 is WSHSY and CDR2 SAAADI. The CDR3 contains 15 residues. J gave up 3 bases and V 4 bases, and 4 bases lay outside the gene matches. Here the CDR3 DNA reads TGCGCCAGCAGTGGTACCAGGGGGCCTAATGAAAAACTGTTTTTT. Translating it yields CASSGTRGPNEKLFF.

This clone was detected once. The rearrangement uses TRBV10-1 and TRBJ1-3; 7 nucleotides match TRBD1. This CDR3 region has 22 residues. CDR1 WNHNN and CDR2 SYGVQD come from the germline V gene (reference sequence). V lost 8 bases to trimming and J lost 0 bases; unmatched junction nucleotides: 28. The CDR3 region has the DNA TGCGCCAGCGTCCCTAGAGGGACAGCCGATTGGGTCGCTTTTAGCTCTGGAAACACCATATATTTT. It is translated as CASVPRGTADWVAFSSGNTIYF.

This clone turned up a few times. This chain links TRBV5-6 with TRBJ1-4; TRBD1 is a possible D gene (6 bases). Germline V gene data show CDR1 as SGHDT and CDR2 as YYEEEE. V was trimmed by 0 bases and J by 12 bases, leaving 18 bases between them. There are 15 residues in the CDR3. Written as DNA, the CDR3 is TGTGCCAGCAGCTTGGTCGGACAGCCTCCTCATGAACTGTTTTTT. Protein: CASSLVGQPPHELFF.

This chain connects TRBV5-1 to TRBJ2-2; D may be TRBD2 (5 bases). This CDR3 has 15 residues. Germline CDR1 is SGHRS and CDR2 is YFSETQ. V was cut by 1 base and J by 4 bases, with 11 bases left in between. For the CDR3, the DNA is TGCGCCAGCAGCTTGAGGGAGTACGGCACCGGGGAGCTGTTTTTT. Translation gives CASSLREYGTGELFF.

The chain uses TRBV20-1 and TRBJ2-3; the D is unclear. V was clipped by 3 bases and J by 0 bases, with 13 bases between them. Looked up from germline, CDR1 is DFQATT and CDR2 is SNEGSKA (reference sequence). CDR3 length: 15 amino acids. CDR3 amino acids: CSASVGRPSTDTQYF. CDR3 nucleotide sequence: TGCAGTGCTAGTGTTGGCAGGCCGAGCACAGATACGCAGTATTTT.

This chain uses TRBV9 with TRBJ1-2; D unclear. Germline V gene data show CDR1 as SGDLS and CDR2 as YYNGEE. V gave up 1 base and J gave up 6 bases, with 7 bases separating them. The CDR3 runs to 12 residues. The CDR3 protein is CASSVNRNGYTF. The CDR3, as DNA: TGTGCCAGCAGCGTAAACAGAAATGGCTACACCTTC.

In nucleotides, the CDR3 is TGTGCCAGCAGCTTCGAGGCTGTGGCCAAAAACATTCAGTACTTC. Translation gives CASSFEAVAKNIQYF. The V and J genes are TRBV11-2 and TRBJ2-4; no clear D gene. CDR1 is SGHAT, CDR2 FQNNGV, per germline. The CDR3 covers 15 residues. Trimming removed 3 bases from V and 1 base from J, with 10 bases in between.